This T cell receptor beta chain was sequenced for a study of T cell repertoires in cytomegalovirus infection. About the research overall: Both CMV infection and a matching HLA type were indicated by public TCR beta signatures.

Looked up from germline, CDR1 is MGHRA and CDR2 is YSYEKL. The ends were cut back, 5 bases at V and 5 bases at J, with 4 bases in the middle. This CDR3 region has 11 residues. This clonotype was detected a few times. Its antigen is currently unknown. General study findings and limits: CMV-specific TCR beta clonotypes restricted by HLA-C were the ones dominating the ex vivo response. Totalled public TCR beta family frequency picked out people who carried CMV plus the relevant HLA.

One entry per CDR3 protein, called by TCRdb with MiXCR from the reads. The profile shows about 490,000 distinct CDR3 sequences, 16% of them singletons. This sequence originates from a human donor in good health (CMV status not recorded). Some clones in this sample may be carry-over from other donors' samples. The J gene is TRBJ2-1, the V gene TRBV4-1; D gene unclear. The source material was CD8+ T cells from PBMCs. CDR3 protein: CASSVDNEQFF. In DNA form, the CDR3 reads TGCGCCAGCAGCGTGGACAATGAGCAGTTCTTC.